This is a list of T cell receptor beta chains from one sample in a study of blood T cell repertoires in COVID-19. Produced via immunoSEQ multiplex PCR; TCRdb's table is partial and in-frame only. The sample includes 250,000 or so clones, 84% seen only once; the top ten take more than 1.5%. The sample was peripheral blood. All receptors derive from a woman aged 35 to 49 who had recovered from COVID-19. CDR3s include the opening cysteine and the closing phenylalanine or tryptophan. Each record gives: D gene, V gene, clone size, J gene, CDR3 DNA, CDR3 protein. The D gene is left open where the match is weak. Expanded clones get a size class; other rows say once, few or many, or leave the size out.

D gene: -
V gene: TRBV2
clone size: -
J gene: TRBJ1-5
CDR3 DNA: TGTGCCAGCAAGAAAGGGGCAGAGCAGCCCCAGCATTTT
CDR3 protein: CASKKGAEQPQHF

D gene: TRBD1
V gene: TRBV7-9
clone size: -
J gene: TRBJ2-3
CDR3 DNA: TGTGCCAGCAGGGGACAGAACACAGATACGCAGTATTTT
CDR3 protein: CASRGQNTDTQYF

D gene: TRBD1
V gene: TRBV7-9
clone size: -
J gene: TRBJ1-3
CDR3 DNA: TGTGCCAGCACCGGACAGGGGGTGGTAGGCTCTGGAAACACCATATATTTT
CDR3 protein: CASTGQGVVGSGNTIYF

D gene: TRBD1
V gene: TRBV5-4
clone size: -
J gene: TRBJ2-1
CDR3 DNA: TGTGCCAGCAGCTTGGGCGGGACAGGGAGTAGGGATGAGCAGTTCTTC
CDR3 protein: CASSLGGTGSRDEQFF

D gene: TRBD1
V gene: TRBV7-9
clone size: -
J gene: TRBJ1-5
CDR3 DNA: TGTGCCAGCAGCACCACAGGGGGCGCCCAGCCCCAGCATTTT
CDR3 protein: CASSTTGGAQPQHF

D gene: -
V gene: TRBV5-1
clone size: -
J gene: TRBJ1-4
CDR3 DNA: TGCGCCAGCAGCCCGGATGTCACAGGGGAAAAACTGTTTTTT
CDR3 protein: CASSPDVTGEKLFF

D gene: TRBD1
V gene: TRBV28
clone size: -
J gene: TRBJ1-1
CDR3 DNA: TGTGCCAGCGGGCGGGACAGGGATATCACTGAAGCTTTCTTT
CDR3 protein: CASGRDRDITEAFF

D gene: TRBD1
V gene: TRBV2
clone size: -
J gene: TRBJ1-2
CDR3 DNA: TGTGCCAGCAGGGCCTTCCGGGACAGCTATGGCTACACCTTC
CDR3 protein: CASRAFRDSYGYTF

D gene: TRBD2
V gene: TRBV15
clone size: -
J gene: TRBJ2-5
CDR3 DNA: TGTGCCACCAGCAGAGGAACGGGGGGGGAGACCCAGTACTTC
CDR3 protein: CATSRGTGGETQYF

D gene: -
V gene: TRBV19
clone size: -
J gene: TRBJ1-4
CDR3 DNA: TGTGCCAGTTCGGGTGGATCGGAAAAACTGTTTTTT
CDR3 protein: CASSGGSEKLFF

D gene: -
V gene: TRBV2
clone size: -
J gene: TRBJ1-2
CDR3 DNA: TGTGCCAGCAGTCCTCCGGGACAAAACTATGGCTACACCTTC
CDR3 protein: CASSPPGQNYGYTF

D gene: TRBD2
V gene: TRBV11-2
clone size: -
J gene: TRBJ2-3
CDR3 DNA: TGTGCCAGCAGCTTAACGAACCTAGCGGGGGGGACAGATACGCAGTATTTT
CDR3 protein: CASSLTNLAGGTDTQYF

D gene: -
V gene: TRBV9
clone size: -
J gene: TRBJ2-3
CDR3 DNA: TGTGCCAGCAGCGTAGAGGCACTGACTAGCACAGATACGCAGTATTTT
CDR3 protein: CASSVEALTSTDTQYF

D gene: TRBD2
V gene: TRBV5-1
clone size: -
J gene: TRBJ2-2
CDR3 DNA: TGCGCCAGCAGCTTGGGGCTAGCGGGGCGATACACCGGGGAGCTGTTTTTT
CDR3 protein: CASSLGLAGRYTGELFF

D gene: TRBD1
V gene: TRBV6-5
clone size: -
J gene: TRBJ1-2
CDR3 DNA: TGTGCCAGCAGCATAACAGGGGGAATCGGTGGCTACACCTTC
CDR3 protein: CASSITGGIGGYTF

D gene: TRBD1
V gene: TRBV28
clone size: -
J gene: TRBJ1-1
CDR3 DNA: TGTGCCAGCAGTCCTGCCGGGACAGGGCTCACTGAAGCTTTCTTT
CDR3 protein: CASSPAGTGLTEAFF

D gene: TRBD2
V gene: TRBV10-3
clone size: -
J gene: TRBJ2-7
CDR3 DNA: TGTGCCGCGGGGGGGCTCGAGCAGTACTTC
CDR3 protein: CAAGGLEQYF

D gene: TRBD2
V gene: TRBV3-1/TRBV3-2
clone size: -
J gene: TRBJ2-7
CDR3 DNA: TGTGCCAGCAGCCCTCTCGGGGCTAGCGGTCCCTACGAGCAGTACTTC
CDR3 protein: CASSPLGASGPYEQYF

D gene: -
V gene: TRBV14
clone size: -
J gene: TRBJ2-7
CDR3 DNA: TGTGCCAGCAGCAGGAGCCGGGACAACTACGAGCAGTACTTC
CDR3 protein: CASSRSRDNYEQYF

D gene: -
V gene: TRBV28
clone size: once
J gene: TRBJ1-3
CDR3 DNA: TGTGCCAGCGGCTCGGGTGGAAACACCATATATTTT
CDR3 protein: CASGSGGNTIYF

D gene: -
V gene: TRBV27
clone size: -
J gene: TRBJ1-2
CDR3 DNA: TGTGCCAGCAGACAGGGAGCTATTGGCTACACCTTC
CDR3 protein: CASRQGAIGYTF

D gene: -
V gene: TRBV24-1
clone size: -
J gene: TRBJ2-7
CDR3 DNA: TGTGCCACCAGTGAAGACAGTCTAAGCGAGCAGTACTTC
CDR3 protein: CATSEDSLSEQYF

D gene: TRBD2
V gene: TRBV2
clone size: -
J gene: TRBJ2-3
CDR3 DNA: TGTGCCGGAGCAAAATATAGCGGGGGCACAGATACGCAGTATTTT
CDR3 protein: CAGAKYSGGTDTQYF

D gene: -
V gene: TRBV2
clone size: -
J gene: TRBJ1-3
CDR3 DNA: TGTGCCAGCAGTGATCGTAGACAGCTCGCTGGAAACACCATATATTTT
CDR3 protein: CASSDRRQLAGNTIYF

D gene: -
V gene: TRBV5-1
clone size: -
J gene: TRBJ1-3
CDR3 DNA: TGCGCCAGCAGCTTGGTTTATCGGGGATCCTCTGGAAACACCATATATTTT
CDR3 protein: CASSLVYRGSSGNTIYF

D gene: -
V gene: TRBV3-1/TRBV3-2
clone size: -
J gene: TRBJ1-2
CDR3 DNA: TGTGCCAGCAGCCAAACTCCACGCTATGGCTACACCTTC
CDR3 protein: CASSQTPRYGYTF

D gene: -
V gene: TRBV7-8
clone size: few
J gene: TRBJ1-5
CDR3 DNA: TGTGCCAGCAGCCGAGGGGAGGGGGTTAAATCTCTATATCAGCCCCAGCATTTT
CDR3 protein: CASSRGEGVKSLYQPQHF

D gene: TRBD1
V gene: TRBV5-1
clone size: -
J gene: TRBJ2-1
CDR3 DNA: TGCGCCAGCAGCTTACAGGGGGCGTATGAGCAGTTCTTC
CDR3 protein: CASSLQGAYEQFF

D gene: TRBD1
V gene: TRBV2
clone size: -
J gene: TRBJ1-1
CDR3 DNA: TGTGCCAGCAGCTCCAGGGGGCGATTGGCTGAAGCTTTCTTT
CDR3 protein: CASSSRGRLAEAFF

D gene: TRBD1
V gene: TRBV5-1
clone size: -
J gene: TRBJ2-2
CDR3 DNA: TGCGCCAGCAGCTCACAGGGGGCCCCGAACACCGGGGAGCTGTTTTTT
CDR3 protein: CASSSQGAPNTGELFF

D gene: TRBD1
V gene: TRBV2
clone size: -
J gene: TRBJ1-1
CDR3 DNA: TGTGCCACGGCCCCACAGGGGGGTCGTTTTGTCACTGAAGCTTTCTTT
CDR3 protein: CATAPQGGRFVTEAFF

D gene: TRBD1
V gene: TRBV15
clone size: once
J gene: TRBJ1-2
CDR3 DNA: TGTGCCACCAGCGGCCGGACAGGGGCCCGGGACTATGGCTACACCTTC
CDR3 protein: CATSGRTGARDYGYTF

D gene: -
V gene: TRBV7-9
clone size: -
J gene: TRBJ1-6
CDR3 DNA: TGTGCCAGCGCGATAAATACAGGGTCCCTCCACTTT
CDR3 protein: CASAINTGSLHF

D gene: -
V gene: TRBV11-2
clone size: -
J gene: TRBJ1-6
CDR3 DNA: TGTGCCAGCAGCTTAGAAGGAGGGACCCAGAATAATTCACCCCTCCACTTT
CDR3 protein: CASSLEGGTQNNSPLHF

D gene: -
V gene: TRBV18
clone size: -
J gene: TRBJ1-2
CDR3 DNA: TGTGCCAGCTCACCACTGGCAGGGTTGGACTATGGCTACACCTTC
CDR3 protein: CASSPLAGLDYGYTF

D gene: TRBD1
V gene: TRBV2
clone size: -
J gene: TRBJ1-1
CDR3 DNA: TGTGCCAGCAGTGAACTCGGACAGGTGGGAAAGGATGAAGCTTTCTTT
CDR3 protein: CASSELGQVGKDEAFF

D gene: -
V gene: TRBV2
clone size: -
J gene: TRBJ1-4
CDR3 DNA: TGTGCCAGCAGGGGGAGCAGGCAACTGTTTTTT
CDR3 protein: CASRGSRQLFF

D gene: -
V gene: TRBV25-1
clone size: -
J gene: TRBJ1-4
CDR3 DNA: TGTGCCAGCGGGAGGGGCAGCACTAATGAAAAACTGTTTTTT
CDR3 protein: CASGRGSTNEKLFF

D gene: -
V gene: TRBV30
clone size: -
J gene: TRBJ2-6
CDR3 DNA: TGTGCCTGGAGTCAAGGGGGTGCTGGGGCCAACGTCCTGACTTTC
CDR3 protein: CAWSQGGAGANVLTF

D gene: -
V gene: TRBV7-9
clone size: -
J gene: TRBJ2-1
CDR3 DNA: TGTGCCAGCAGCTTAGGGGCAGGGAATGAGCAGTTCTTC
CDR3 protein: CASSLGAGNEQFF

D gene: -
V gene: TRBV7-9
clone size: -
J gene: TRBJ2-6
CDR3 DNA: TGTGCCAGCTCCTACGACAGGAGCTCTGGGGCCAACGTCCTGACTTTC
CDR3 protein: CASSYDRSSGANVLTF

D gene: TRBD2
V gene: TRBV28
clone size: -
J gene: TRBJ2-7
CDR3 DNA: TGTGCCAGCAGACCCGGGACTAACACCTACGAGCAGTACTTC
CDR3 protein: CASRPGTNTYEQYF

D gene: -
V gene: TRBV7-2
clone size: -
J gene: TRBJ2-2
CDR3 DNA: TGTGCCAGCAGTCCGGGGAACACCGGGGAGCTGTTTTTT
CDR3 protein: CASSPGNTGELFF

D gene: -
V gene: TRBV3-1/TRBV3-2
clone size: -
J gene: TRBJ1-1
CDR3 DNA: TGTGCCAGCAGCCGGACAGTGACTGAAGCTTTCTTT
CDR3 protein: CASSRTVTEAFF

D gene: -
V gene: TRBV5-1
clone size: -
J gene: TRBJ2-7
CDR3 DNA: TGCGCCAGCAGCTTGGAGGGGAACGAGCAGTACTTC
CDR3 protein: CASSLEGNEQYF

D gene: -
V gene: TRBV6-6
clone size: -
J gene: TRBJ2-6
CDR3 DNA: TGTGCCAGCTGGAGATCTGGGGCCAACGTCCTGACTTTC
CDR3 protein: CASWRSGANVLTF

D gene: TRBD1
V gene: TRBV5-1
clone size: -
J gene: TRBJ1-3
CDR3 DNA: TGCGCCAGCAGGGGGACAGCCTCTGGAAACACCATATATTTT
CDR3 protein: CASRGTASGNTIYF

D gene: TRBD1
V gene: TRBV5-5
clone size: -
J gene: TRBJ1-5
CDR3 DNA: TGTGCCAGCAGCTTGGAGGTGGACAGGGTGAATCAGCCCCAGCATTTT
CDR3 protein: CASSLEVDRVNQPQHF

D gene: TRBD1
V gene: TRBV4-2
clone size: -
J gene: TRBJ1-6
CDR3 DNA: TGTGCCAGCAGCCGGGGGACAGGGGGCGATTCACCCCTCCACTTT
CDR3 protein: CASSRGTGGDSPLHF

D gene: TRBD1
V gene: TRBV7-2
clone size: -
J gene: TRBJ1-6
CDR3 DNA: TGTGCCAGCAGCCGGGACAGGGGGTTGTATTCACCCCTCCACTTT
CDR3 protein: CASSRDRGLYSPLHF

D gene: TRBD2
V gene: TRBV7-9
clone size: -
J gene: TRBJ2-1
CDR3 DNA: TGTGCCAGCAGCTTTGGCGGGGGTATCAATGAGCAGTTCTTC
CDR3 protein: CASSFGGGINEQFF